The present T cell receptor (beta chain) was sequenced within a study of blood T cell repertoires in COVID-19. Trimming stripped 7 bases from V and 7 bases from J, with 8 bases between. Germline V gene lookup returns CDR1 MNHEY and CDR2 SVGAGI. The CDR3 loop spans 12 amino acids. Clones were read by immunoSEQ multiplex PCR, and TCRdb kept only the in-frame ones, dropping some. This sample has 150,000 to 200,000 clones; 80% to 85% occur once, and the top ten carry over 6%. This sequence originates from a woman in her sixties or seventies with COVID-19, enrolled during active disease. This chain connects TRBV6-5 to TRBJ1-6; D is unresolved. Material for sequencing was peripheral blood. Written as DNA, the CDR3 is TGTGCCAGCAAAAGAGTAAATTCACCCCTCCACTTT. Residues: CASKRVNSPLHF.